The following is a TCR beta chain sequence with its context. Its specificity is unknown. The record originates from a study of T cell responses to AZD1222 COVID-19 vaccine. General study findings and limits: In a largely white British group with more females than males, clonal diversity was possibly underestimated. Rises in breadth and depth of Spike-specific TCRs came after two AZD1222 doses.

The protocol was immunoSEQ multiplex PCR, while the TCRdb copy is restricted to in-frame clones and leaves out a portion. The sample lists about 100,000 clones, roughly 86% occurring once. The input for sequencing was peripheral blood, taken on day 0 of MenACWY control vaccination. This receptor was taken from an adult in good health.

The CDR3 DNA is TGTGCCAGCAGCGCCGGGGGTGCAACTAATGAAAAACTGTTTTTT. Its protein is CASSAGGATNEKLFF. V and J are TRBV28 and TRBJ1-4, with D possibly being TRBD1 (5 bases). Trimming stripped 6 bases from V and 0 bases from J, with 11 bases between. From germline, CDR1 is MDHEN and CDR2 SYDVKM. The CDR3 length is 15 residues.